This T cell receptor (beta chain) was sequenced during a study of blood T cell repertoires in COVID-19. Trimming pared 3 bases from V and 2 bases from J, leaving 12 bases between. This CDR3 spans 15 amino acids. The germline V gene has CDR1 MDHEN and CDR2 SYDVKM. Within the sample, this clone is medium-sized. Under the authors' procedure: Using reference gene primer amplification, nucleated cell counts were estimated. Sequencing used immunoSEQ multiplex PCR; TCRdb keeps in-frame clones, though not all of them. Clone size and V and J calls were adopted from that table, with D and trimming inferred from the DNA. The table has around 59,000 clones, more than 60% seen once; the top ten hold less than 10%.

The chain joins TRBV28 to TRBJ2-3; D gene uncertain. Sequencing input: peripheral blood. The sequence came from a human donor in a cohort sampled during active COVID-19. CDR3 protein: CASSFVPRITDTQYF. The CDR3 DNA follows: TGTGCCAGCAGTTTCGTCCCGCGGATCACAGATACGCAGTATTTT.